The rows below give T cell receptor beta chains drawn from one sample of a study of radiotherapy plus CTLA-4 blockade in lung cancer. Assay used: immunoSEQ multiplex PCR; TCRdb lists only in-frame clones, some missing. Of tens of thousands of clones in the sample, approximately 84% were seen once. Here the sequenced sample was peripheral blood, taken from a patient treated with radiotherapy plus ipilimumab. These receptor sequences come from a human donor with non-small cell lung cancer who had a partial response to radiotherapy plus ipilimumab. The CDR3 runs from the conserved cysteine through the conserved F or W. Fields, in order: V gene, D gene, clone size, J gene, CDR3 DNA, CDR3 protein. A D gene is named only where the DNA matches it firmly. Clone size is stated in some rows and not others, as once, few, many or a class when expanded.

v_call: TRBV2; d_call: -; clone_size: once; j_call: TRBJ1-5; cdr3_nt: TGTGCCAGCAGTAGGGACTCCCTTTACCAGCCCCAGCATTTT; cdr3_aa: CASSRDSLYQPQHF
v_call: TRBV4-1; d_call: TRBD1; clone_size: -; j_call: TRBJ1-2; cdr3_nt: TGCGCCAGCAGACAGCCGGGACAGAGGACCGGCTACACCTTC; cdr3_aa: CASRQPGQRTGYTF
v_call: TRBV19; d_call: TRBD2; clone_size: once; j_call: TRBJ2-7; cdr3_nt: TGTGCCAGTAGTGTACCTAGCGGGAATACCTACGAGCAGTACTTC; cdr3_aa: CASSVPSGNTYEQYF
v_call: TRBV29-1; d_call: TRBD1; clone_size: -; j_call: TRBJ2-7; cdr3_nt: TGCAGCGTCGGAAACAGGGGCTACGAGCAGTACTTC; cdr3_aa: CSVGNRGYEQYF
v_call: TRBV15; d_call: -; clone_size: -; j_call: TRBJ2-3; cdr3_nt: TGTGCCACCAGCAGAGTCTCACGGACAGATACGCAGTATTTT; cdr3_aa: CATSRVSRTDTQYF
v_call: TRBV5-1; d_call: -; clone_size: -; j_call: TRBJ1-6; cdr3_nt: TGCGCCAGCAGCTTGGAAGGGGCACCCCTCCACTTT; cdr3_aa: CASSLEGAPLHF
v_call: TRBV11-2; d_call: -; clone_size: few; j_call: TRBJ1-5; cdr3_nt: TGTGCCAGCAGCTTAGAATACAATCAGCCCCAGCATTTT; cdr3_aa: CASSLEYNQPQHF
v_call: TRBV19; d_call: TRBD1; clone_size: -; j_call: TRBJ2-7; cdr3_nt: TGTGCCAGTAGTATTGGCAGGGGGCCCTACGAGCAGTACTTC; cdr3_aa: CASSIGRGPYEQYF
v_call: TRBV27; d_call: TRBD1; clone_size: -; j_call: TRBJ1-2; cdr3_nt: TGTGCCAGCAGTTTAAACCCCGGGACAGGGATGGGCTATGGCTACACCTTC; cdr3_aa: CASSLNPGTGMGYGYTF
v_call: TRBV27; d_call: -; clone_size: -; j_call: TRBJ2-4; cdr3_nt: TGTGCCAGCAGGGGCCTACTAGCCAAAAACATTCAGTACTTC; cdr3_aa: CASRGLLAKNIQYF
v_call: TRBV28; d_call: -; clone_size: few; j_call: TRBJ1-3; cdr3_nt: TGTGCCAGCAGTTTCCCCTTCCCTAGGGAGTCTGGAAACACCATATATTTT; cdr3_aa: CASSFPFPRESGNTIYF
v_call: TRBV28; d_call: TRBD1; clone_size: -; j_call: TRBJ1-1; cdr3_nt: TGTGCCAGCAGGAGGACAGGACCGAACACTGAAGCTTTCTTT; cdr3_aa: CASRRTGPNTEAFF
v_call: TRBV5-6; d_call: -; clone_size: -; j_call: TRBJ2-1; cdr3_nt: TGTGCCAGCACCCGGTCGGGGACAGGGCCAAGCGGGAGGGGAGGTGAGCAGTTCTTC; cdr3_aa: CASTRSGTGPSGRGGEQFF
v_call: TRBV27; d_call: -; clone_size: -; j_call: TRBJ1-5; cdr3_nt: TGTGCCAGCAGTTTGGGGAGGGGGCAGCCCCAGCATTTT; cdr3_aa: CASSLGRGQPQHF
v_call: TRBV4-3; d_call: -; clone_size: -; j_call: TRBJ1-2; cdr3_nt: TGCGCCAGCAGCCAAGTTGTCAGGGTCATTGGTGGCTACACCTTC; cdr3_aa: CASSQVVRVIGGYTF
v_call: TRBV14; d_call: -; clone_size: once; j_call: TRBJ2-2; cdr3_nt: TGTGCCAGCAGCCGGGGGGGCTGGACCGGGGAGCTGTTTTTT; cdr3_aa: CASSRGGWTGELFF
v_call: TRBV5-1; d_call: TRBD1; clone_size: -; j_call: TRBJ2-5; cdr3_nt: TGCGCCAGCAGCTGGACAGGGGGCGGCGAGACCCAGTACTTC; cdr3_aa: CASSWTGGGETQYF
v_call: TRBV7-8; d_call: TRBD1; clone_size: -; j_call: TRBJ1-5; cdr3_nt: TGTGCCAGCAGCCTCCAGGGGGGTTATCAGCCCCAGCATTTT; cdr3_aa: CASSLQGGYQPQHF
v_call: TRBV19; d_call: -; clone_size: -; j_call: TRBJ1-5; cdr3_nt: TGTGCCAGTAGACGGGGACGGGAGGGCAATCAGCCCCAGCATTTT; cdr3_aa: CASRRGREGNQPQHF
v_call: TRBV5-5; d_call: TRBD1; clone_size: few; j_call: TRBJ1-5; cdr3_nt: TGTGCCAGCAGCTTACTACAGGGGAGTGGCAATCAGCCCCAGCATTTT; cdr3_aa: CASSLLQGSGNQPQHF
v_call: TRBV5-6; d_call: TRBD1; clone_size: -; j_call: TRBJ1-4; cdr3_nt: TGTGCCAGCAGCCGGGACAGGGGGAGTGAAAAACTGTTTTTT; cdr3_aa: CASSRDRGSEKLFF
v_call: TRBV6-5; d_call: TRBD1; clone_size: few; j_call: TRBJ1-1; cdr3_nt: TGTGCCAGCAGTTACTCGCCAGGGGGATTGAACACTGAAGCTTTCTTT; cdr3_aa: CASSYSPGGLNTEAFF